This T cell receptor beta chain was recorded in a study of T-cell reconstitution after alpha-beta-depleted transplantation in children. General study results and limits: Surviving thymic progenitors and recipient T cells were the source of high TCRbeta diversity at day 60 in some patients. Newly made T cells mostly supplied T-cell counts and diversity one year after transplant. Several hundred rapidly expanded clones from non-depleted graft cells reportedly supplied alpha-beta T cells about two months post-transplant.

The authors prepared the TCRbeta library with unique molecular identifiers. TCRdb redid the calling of the PCR reads with MiXCR, one entry per CDR3 protein. Found here are around 270,000 distinct CDR3 sequences, about a tenth of them singletons; the top ten hold 7.5%. In the case of this clonotype: Its antigen is unknown.

Germline CDR1 is SGHTA and CDR2 is FQGNSA. The CDR3 contains 15 residues. Germline trimming cut 1 base from V and 4 bases from J; bases unmatched to any gene: 7. The clonotype was recovered from a boy younger than two with acute myeloid leukemia, due to receive a stem cell transplant. V usage is TRBV7-2 and J usage is TRBJ2-7; TRBD2 aligns across 7 bases. The sequenced sample was PBMCs, obtained before TCRalphabeta/CD19-depleted stem cell transplant. The CDR3 DNA sequence: TGTGCCAGCAGCTTAGGGACTAGTCCGTTTTACGAGCAGTACTTC. Its protein product is CASSLGTSPFYEQYF.